This entry features one TCR beta chain sequence. Its specificity is unknown. Donors were nominally healthy when sampled, though unrecorded immune exposures were likely. This specimen comes from a study of cytomegalovirus exposure and HLA in healthy donors. The study ran its PCR with 60 Vbeta and 13 Jbeta primers. Profiling relied on immunoSEQ multiplex PCR, and the TCRdb table lists in-frame clones only, not all of them. The repertoire includes over 150,000 clones, about 65% of them detected once, and over 2.5% sits in the top ten. Study-level points and caveats: A later analysis revealed that TCR association rates differed between HLA loci, peaking at DRB1 and bottoming out at HLA-C. Trimming of TCR beta V- and J-genes showed a link, identified in a later analysis, to a missense DCLRE1C variant. Listed as cytomegalovirus-associated were around 160 TCR beta chains.

This receptor was identified in a woman aged 30 to 39 in good health and CMV-seronegative. The sample comprised PBMCs.

Written as DNA, the CDR3 is TGCGCCAGCAGCCAAGAGTGGGACCCGGGACAGGGTCCCTACGAGCAGTACTTC. Translation: CASSQEWDPGQGPYEQYF. The chain links TRBV4-3 to TRBJ2-7, with 9 bases identical to TRBD1. Germline loops: CDR1 LGHNA, CDR2 YSLEER. The CDR3 consists of 18 residues. After removal of 0 bases from V and 2 bases from J, the junction contained 11 bases not matched to a gene.